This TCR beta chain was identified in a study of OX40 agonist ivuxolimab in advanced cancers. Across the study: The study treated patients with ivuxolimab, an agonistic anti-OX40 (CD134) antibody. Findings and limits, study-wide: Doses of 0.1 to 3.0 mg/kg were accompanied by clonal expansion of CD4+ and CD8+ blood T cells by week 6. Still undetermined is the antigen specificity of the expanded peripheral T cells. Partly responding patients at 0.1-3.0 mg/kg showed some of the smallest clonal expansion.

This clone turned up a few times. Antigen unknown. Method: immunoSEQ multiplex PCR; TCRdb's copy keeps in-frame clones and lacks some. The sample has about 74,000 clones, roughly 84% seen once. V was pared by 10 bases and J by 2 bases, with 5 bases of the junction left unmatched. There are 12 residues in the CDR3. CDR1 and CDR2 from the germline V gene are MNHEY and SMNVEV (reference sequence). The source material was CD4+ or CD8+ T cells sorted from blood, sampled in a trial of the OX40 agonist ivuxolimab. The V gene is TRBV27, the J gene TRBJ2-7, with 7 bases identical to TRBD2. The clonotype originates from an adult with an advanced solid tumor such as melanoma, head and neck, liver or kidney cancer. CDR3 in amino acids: CAIKAGPYEQYF. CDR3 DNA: TGTGCCATCAAAGCGGGGCCCTACGAGCAGTACTTC.